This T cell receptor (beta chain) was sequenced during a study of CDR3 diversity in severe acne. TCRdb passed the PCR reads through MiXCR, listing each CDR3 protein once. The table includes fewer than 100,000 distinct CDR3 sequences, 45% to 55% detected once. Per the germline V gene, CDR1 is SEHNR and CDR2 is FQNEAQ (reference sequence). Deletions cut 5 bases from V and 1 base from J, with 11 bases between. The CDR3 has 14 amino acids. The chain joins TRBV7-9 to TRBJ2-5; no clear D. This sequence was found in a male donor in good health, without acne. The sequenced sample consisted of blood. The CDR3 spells CASSKKESQETQYF. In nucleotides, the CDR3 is TGTGCCAGCAGCAAAAAGGAATCCCAAGAGACCCAGTACTTC.